What follows are 4 T cell receptor beta chains derived from one specimen sequenced in a study of CXCR3-negative and CXCR3-positive naive CD8 T cells. TRB cDNA libraries were made by UMI-labeled 5' RACE. TCRdb reanalyzed the 5' RACE reads and collapses them to one entry per CDR3 protein, without DNA. The sample has roughly 140,000 distinct CDR3 sequences. The study, taken as a whole, reports: CXCR3-positive naive cells carried more hydrophobic TRB CDR3s than CXCR3-negative naive cells did.

These receptors' antigens are unknown. Sequencing was carried out using naive CXCR3+ CD8+ T cells from blood. The subset is: CD45RO-CCR7+CD27+CD95- naive CD8+ T cells expressing CXCR3 (TNR3+). The origin of the receptors is a human donor in good health. Some clones in this sample may be carry-over from other donors' samples.

The chain employs TRBV6-5 and TRBJ2-1; with no DNA, the TCRdb D assignment of TRBD2 cannot be verified. CDR1 is MNHEY, CDR2 SVGAGI, per germline. CDR3 length equals 12 residues. The chain's CDR3 is CASSPVGAEQFF.

This chain's CDR3 is CSGDWLAGVAGNEQFF. The chain employs TRBV29-1 and TRBJ2-1; there is no DNA to check the TCRdb D call of TRBD2. This CDR3 has 16 residues. The V gene's germline CDR1 is SQVTM and CDR2 ANQGSEA.

This chain uses TRBV6-1 with TRBJ2-7; TCRdb reports TRBD1, a call that lacks DNA to check it against. Germline values: CDR1 MNHNS, CDR2 SASEGT. The CDR3 is 14 amino acids. The CDR3 spells CASGPRGVSYEQYF.

The rearrangement links TRBV28 to TRBJ2-2; the D call of TRBD1 rests on TCRdb alone, since no DNA is present to check it. Per the germline V gene, CDR1 is MDHEN and CDR2 is SYDVKM. The CDR3 sequence is 21 residues long. CDR3 region: CASSPNPRRGSFPPSTGELFF.